This TCR beta chain was captured by sequencing in a study of brain T cells in children with intractable seizures. Findings and caveats of the study: Patients' HCMV serostatus was unknown; virus specificity rests on CDR3 similarity alone. Pre-surgery blood may have been undersampled, hiding some clones.

Comments on this clone: Its antigen is not known.

Sequencing was limited to surgery cases with top T cell transcript signatures in brain tissue. Pre-surgery treatment included at least one anti-epileptic drug. Profiled with immunoSEQ multiplex PCR; TCRdb holds only in-frame clones, not every one. This sample has fewer than 50,000 clones, with 90% found just once. The CDR3 length is 14 residues. Germline assignment: CDR1 SGHRS and CDR2 YFSETQ. V was clipped by 6 bases and J by 5 bases; unmatched bases: 4. The sequenced sample was peripheral blood, obtained at surgery. This TCR was sampled from a girl aged 2-10 years with tuberous sclerosis and intractable seizures. The chain combines TRBV5-1 with TRBJ2-3; TRBD2 agrees at 12 bases. The CDR3 nucleotides are TGCGCCAGCAACGGACTAGCGGGGAGAGATACGCAGTATTTT. Protein product: CASNGLAGRDTQYF.